These 16 T cell receptor beta chains originate from one sample sequenced in a study of cytomegalovirus exposure and HLA in healthy donors. The PCR made use of 60 Vbeta and 13 Jbeta primers. Sequencing was performed with immunoSEQ multiplex PCR; in TCRdb, only in-frame clones are kept and a portion is missing. Found here are around 120,000 clones, approximately 80% of them singletons; the top ten hold 0.55% to 0.85%. Material for sequencing was PBMCs. These TCRs come from a man younger than 35 in good health and CMV-seronegative.

The chain couples TRBV7-2 to TRBJ1-6; D possibly corresponds to TRBD1 (5 bases). Trimming took off 5 bases at V and 10 bases at J, with 9 bases between the two ends. The CDR3 is 12 residues long. Germline V gene sequence: CDR1 SGHTA, CDR2 FQGNSA. For the CDR3, the DNA is TGTGCCAGCAGCCTTAAGGGGTCACCCCTCCACTTT. This codes for CASSLKGSPLHF.

This clone was seen only a few times. The chain recombines TRBV25-1 with TRBJ1-3; no reliable D call. The germline V and J ends were trimmed by 6 bases and 0 bases, with 15 bases remaining between them. CDR3 length: 16 amino acids. The germline V gene encodes CDR1 MGHDK and CDR2 SYGVNS. The CDR3 is CASSLGGPLSGNTIYF. As DNA, the CDR3 is TGTGCCAGCAGCCTCGGCGGTCCTCTCTCTGGAAACACCATATATTTT.

This clone was counted between two and nine times. This chain connects TRBV30 to TRBJ1-5; 7 bases align to TRBD1. Trimming removed 2 bases from V and 0 bases from J; junction bases left unmatched: 4. This CDR3 comprises 15 residues. Per the germline V gene, CDR1 is GTSNPN and CDR2 is SVGIG (reference sequence). The CDR3 region has the DNA TGTGCCTGGAGTCAAGGGGGCCGTAGCAATCAGCCCCAGCATTTT. Protein product: CAWSQGGRSNQPQHF.

This chain connects TRBV18 to TRBJ1-1, with 10 positions matching TRBD1. Trimming cost V 3 bases and J 4 bases; bases outside gene matches: 2. The CDR3 sequence is 14 residues long. Germline V gene data show CDR1 as KGHSH and CDR2 as LQKENI. The CDR3 sequence is CASSPDRGLTEAFF. The DNA for the CDR3 is TGTGCCAGCTCACCCGACAGGGGGCTCACTGAAGCTTTCTTT.

This clone was seen only a few times. The chain links TRBV7-6 to TRBJ2-3; 7 bases match TRBD1. V trimming: 5 bases; J trimming: 5 bases; junction bases outside the gene matches: 4. Germline assignment: CDR1 SGHVS and CDR2 FNYEAQ. The CDR3 is made up of 13 amino acids. This CDR3 is CASSPTGKDTQYF. For the CDR3, the DNA is TGTGCCAGCAGCCCGACAGGGAAAGATACGCAGTATTTT.

This clone was recorded once. V gene TRBV15 combines with J gene TRBJ1-4; D gene unclear. Germline CDR1 and CDR2: LNHNV and YYDKDF (reference sequence). Deletions cut 2 bases from V and 0 bases from J, with 10 bases between. The CDR3 loop spans 16 amino acids. The DNA of the CDR3 is TGTGCCACCAGCAGACCAGGTGGCCCAACTAATGAAAAACTGTTTTTT. This translates into CATSRPGGPTNEKLFF.

The genes are TRBV30 and TRBJ2-7, with D maybe TRBD2 (6 bases). CDR3 size: 14 residues. Trimming stripped 2 bases from V and 3 bases from J, with 14 bases between. Germline V CDR1 and CDR2: GTSNPN, SVGIG (reference sequence). CDR3 sequence reads: CAWSPLGGSYEQYF. CDR3 bases: TGTGCCTGGAGTCCCCTGGGGGGTAGCTACGAGCAGTACTTC. Full variable domain (outside the CDR3, taken from reference TRBV30 and TRBJ2-7): SQTIHQWPATLVQPVGSPLSLECTVEGTSNPNLYWYRQAAGRGLQLLFYSVGIGQISSEVPQNLSASRPQDRQFILSSKKLLLSDSGFYLCAWSPLGGSYEQYFGPGTRLTVT.

V usage is TRBV7-9 and J usage is TRBJ2-3; D remains ambiguous. Germline CDR1 reads SEHNR; CDR2 reads FQNEAQ (reference sequence). The ends were cut back, 6 bases at V and 4 bases at J, with 8 bases in the middle. The CDR3 loop spans 12 amino acids. The CDR3 bases are TGTGCCAGCAGGGAGATGTCAGATACGCAGTATTTT. It is translated as CASREMSDTQYF.

In its sample, this clone was seen once. The chain couples TRBV4-2 to TRBJ1-2; 7 bases align to TRBD1. The CDR3 runs 17 residues. The V segment lost 3 bases and the J segment 5 bases; nucleotides outside the gene matches: 15. The V gene's germline CDR1 is LGHNA and CDR2 YNFKEQ. CDR3 in amino acids: CASSQRRQGRMGYGYTF. The CDR3 DNA reads TGTGCCAGCAGCCAGCGGAGACAGGGAAGAATGGGGTATGGCTACACCTTC.

This chain joins TRBV11-2 and TRBJ1-5; the match to TRBD1 covers 8 bases. The CDR3 totals 15 residues. The germline V gene has CDR1 SGHAT and CDR2 FQNNGV. With V trimmed by 0 bases and J by 6 bases, 4 bases remained unmatched. The DNA for the CDR3 is TGTGCCAGCAGCTTAGATCAGGGGGCAGGTCAGCCCCAGCATTTT. As protein: CASSLDQGAGQPQHF.

With regard to this clone: This same CDR3 is encoded by further DNA sequences in the sample. The gene calls are TRBV6-5 and TRBJ1-1; a possible D gene is TRBD1 (5 bases). V was shortened by 2 bases and J by 2 bases, with 9 bases between the two germline ends. Germline CDR1 MNHEY, CDR2 SVGAGI. CDR3 size: 14 residues. CDR3 protein: CASSYGAVNTEAFF. The CDR3 DNA sequence: TGTGCCAGCAGTTACGGGGCGGTCAACACTGAAGCTTTCTTT.

This chain's CDR3 is CASSFVPGGEFGEAFF. CDR3 nucleotide sequence: TGTGCCAGCAGTTTTGTTCCTGGGGGGGAATTTGGTGAAGCTTTCTTT. The chain carries TRBV27 and TRBJ1-1; D might be TRBD1 (5 bases). Looked up from germline, CDR1 is MNHEY and CDR2 is SMNVEV (reference sequence). This CDR3 region has 16 residues. V was trimmed by 3 bases and J by 7 bases, leaving 21 bases between them.

The V call is TRBV21-1, the J call TRBJ2-7; the table's TRBD2 call for D was not verified on the DNA. TRBV21-1 is designated a pseudogene. The CDR3 covers 14 residues. The DNA of the CDR3 is TGTGCCGGAAGACGTATGGACTACTCCTACGAGCAGTACTTC. Residues: CAGRRMDYSYEQYF.

The chain recombines TRBV28 with TRBJ1-2; tentatively, D is TRBD1 (5 bases). CDR3 length: 13 amino acids. The germline gives CDR1 MDHEN, CDR2 SYDVKM. V was pared by 5 bases and J by 6 bases, with 13 bases between. This CDR3 is CASSTDSVDGYTF. The CDR3 DNA sequence: TGTGCCAGCAGTACCGACAGTGTCGATGGCTACACCTTC.

This chain links TRBV6-5 with TRBJ1-5; D is unclear. Per the germline V gene, CDR1 is MNHEY and CDR2 is SVGAGI. Trimming pared 0 bases from V and 2 bases from J, leaving 5 bases between. CDR3 length: 14 amino acids. CDR3 amino acids: CASSYSEGNQPQHF. DNA of the CDR3: TGTGCCAGCAGTTACTCGGAGGGCAATCAGCCCCAGCATTTT.

The V call is TRBV7-6, the J call TRBJ2-3; TRBD2 matches at 12 bases. V lost 5 bases to trimming and J lost 1 base; unmatched junction nucleotides: 7. This CDR3 region has 17 residues. Per germline, CDR1 SGHVS and CDR2 FNYEAQ. CDR3: CASSPRTSGARTDTQYF. CDR3 nucleotide sequence: TGTGCCAGCAGCCCTCGGACTAGCGGGGCCCGCACAGATACGCAGTATTTT.